These T cell receptor beta chains were read from a single sample in a study of blood T cell repertoires in COVID-19. Method: immunoSEQ multiplex PCR; TCRdb's copy keeps in-frame clones and lacks some. The sample comprises approximately 68,000 clones, around 83% of which are singletons, and roughly 40% rests with the top ten. Sequenced: peripheral blood. The source of these receptors is an elderly woman with active or convalescent COVID-19. Both conserved end residues are part of each CDR3. D genes are given only for firm matches. Not all rows give a size; the values are once, few, many and, for expanded clones, a class.

j_gene	abundance	v_gene	d_gene	CDR3nt	CDR3aa
TRBJ1-4	once	TRBV19	.	TGTGCCAGTACCGACCGTGTCGGGAGTGGTGAAAAACTGTTTTTT	CASTDRVGSGEKLFF
TRBJ1-5	.	TRBV6-2/TRBV6-3	.	TGTGCCAGCAGTTGGGGGGGAGGGAGCGATCAGCCCCAGCATTTT	CASSWGGGSDQPQHF
TRBJ2-7	.	TRBV7-9	.	TGTGCCAGCAGCTTAGAAAGTGACAGGACGTACTTC	CASSLESDRTYF
TRBJ2-6	.	TRBV11-2	.	TGTGCCAGCAGCGCAACGGCGGCACCCGGGGCCAACGTCCTGACTTTC	CASSATAAPGANVLTF
TRBJ2-2	.	TRBV5-6	.	TGTGCCAGCAGCTTGACGGGGGACACCGGGGAGCTGTTTTTT	CASSLTGDTGELFF
TRBJ2-1	.	TRBV7-2	TRBD2	TGTGCCAGCAGCCCGGGGGGGCCGAGTAATGAGCAGTTCTTC	CASSPGGPSNEQFF
TRBJ1-5	.	TRBV6-6	.	TGTGCCACCGGTGCCGGGCCCCAGCATTTT	CATGAGPQHF
TRBJ2-5	.	TRBV7-2	TRBD1	TGTGCCAGCAGCTTGACAGGGGGGGAAGAGACCCAGTACTTC	CASSLTGGEETQYF
TRBJ1-4	.	TRBV30	.	TGTGCCTGGAACGCCCAGGGTGCAACTAATGAAAAACTGTTTTTT	CAWNAQGATNEKLFF
TRBJ2-7	once	TRBV27	TRBD2	TGTGCCAGCAGTCGGGGACTAGCGGGGGTGTACGAGCAGTACTTC	CASSRGLAGVYEQYF
TRBJ1-1	once	TRBV30	TRBD1	TGTGCCTGGAGGGTAAAGCCGGGACAGTGGAACACTGAAGCTTTCTTT	CAWRVKPGQWNTEAFF
TRBJ2-7	.	TRBV6-5	.	TGTGCCAGCAGTTCAGCCTACGAGCAGTACTTC	CASSSAYEQYF
TRBJ2-1	few	TRBV4-3	.	TGCGCCAGCAGCCACCTGGGGGGGACAGGACCCGATGAAGTACAATATGAGCAGTTCTTC	CASSHLGGTGPDEVQYEQFF
TRBJ1-3	few	TRBV5-1	.	TGCGCCAGCAGCTTGGGACAGGCCTTGGGAAACACCATATATTTT	CASSLGQALGNTIYF
TRBJ1-6	.	TRBV9	.	TGTGCCAGCAGCCTTCGGCAGGGAGGGTCACCCCTCCACTTT	CASSLRQGGSPLHF
TRBJ2-7	once	TRBV6-5	TRBD1	TGTGCCAGCAGTTTCACCGACAGGGGAAGGAACGAGCAGTACTTC	CASSFTDRGRNEQYF
TRBJ2-3	.	TRBV7-6	.	TGTGCCAGCAGCTTAAATGCGGGCAGCACAGATACGCAGTATTTT	CASSLNAGSTDTQYF
TRBJ2-7	.	TRBV18	TRBD1	TGTGCCAGCTCACGCCGGGACAGAACCTACGAGCAGTACTTC	CASSRRDRTYEQYF
TRBJ2-7	.	TRBV3-1/TRBV3-2	TRBD2	TGTGCCAGCAGAAGGACTAGCGGGGGGACATACGAGCAGTACTTC	CASRRTSGGTYEQYF
TRBJ1-1	.	TRBV18	.	TGTGCCAGCTCACCAGTTGTCTCAGGGAGGCACACTGAAGCTTTCTTT	CASSPVVSGRHTEAFF
TRBJ1-4	.	TRBV19	.	TGTGCCAGTAGTTGGACAGTGCAGTATGAAAAACTGTTTTTT	CASSWTVQYEKLFF
TRBJ2-7	.	TRBV6-2/TRBV6-3	TRBD2	TGTGCCAGCAGCCCAATATCCAGCGGGGGGGCGAGGTTTGGCGAGCAGTACTTC	CASSPISSGGARFGEQYF
TRBJ1-2	once	TRBV5-1	.	TGCGCCAGCAGCTTGGCGGCGGGGGAGAACTATGGCTACACCTTC	CASSLAAGENYGYTF
TRBJ2-7	few	TRBV30	TRBD2	TGTGCCTGGAGTGCAGGACTAGCGGGGGGGCGTGACGAGCAGTACTTC	CAWSAGLAGGRDEQYF
TRBJ1-4	once	TRBV20-1	.	TGCAGTGCTAGTACACACCCCATTACAACTAATGAAAAACTGTTTTTT	CSASTHPITTNEKLFF
TRBJ1-1	.	TRBV21-1	.	TGTGCCAGCAGCAATCACAGCTGGAACACTGAAGCTTTCTTT	CASSNHSWNTEAFF
TRBJ2-5	.	TRBV19	TRBD2	TGTGCCAGTAGTCTAAATTCCGGGGGAGGGGAGACCCAGTACTTC	CASSLNSGGGETQYF
TRBJ2-5	.	TRBV7-8	TRBD2	TGTGCCAGCAGCTTAGGACTAGCGGGGGGTAACCAAGAGACCCAGTACTTC	CASSLGLAGGNQETQYF
TRBJ1-3	.	TRBV7-2	TRBD1	TGTGCCAGCAGCTTGGGACAGGGAAACACCATATATTTT	CASSLGQGNTIYF
TRBJ1-2	.	TRBV7-9	.	TGTGCCAGCAGCGGAACCCCTCGTGCGGTCTATGGCTACACCTTC	CASSGTPRAVYGYTF
TRBJ2-3	.	TRBV21-1	.	TGTGCCAGCAGATACAGGGCGAGGGCCCCCTCTCATACGCAGTATTTT	CASRYRARAPSHTQYF
TRBJ2-2	.	TRBV6-5	.	TGTGCCAGCAGTTACGCACGGACACTGAACACCGGGGAGCTGTTTTTT	CASSYARTLNTGELFF
TRBJ2-2	.	TRBV7-2	TRBD2	TGTGCCAGCAGCTTAGGGTCCGGGAGCGGGGGGGCTTGGGAGCTGTTTTTT	CASSLGSGSGGAWELFF
TRBJ2-2	.	TRBV7-6	TRBD2	TGTGCCAGCAGCCTTCGTTCCCCTAGCGGGAACACCGGGGAGCTGTTTTTT	CASSLRSPSGNTGELFF
TRBJ2-3	.	TRBV6-4	TRBD2	TGTGCCAGCAGTCCCTCTAGCGGGGGGCTCACAGATACGCAGTATTTT	CASSPSSGGLTDTQYF
TRBJ2-3	.	TRBV5-6	TRBD2	TGTGCCAGCAGTTCGGGACTAGCGGGGGGATTCACAGATACGCAGTATTTT	CASSSGLAGGFTDTQYF
TRBJ2-7	.	TRBV7-2	.	TGTGCCAGCAGCCCCCATGGCAGGTTGAACGAGCAGTACTTC	CASSPHGRLNEQYF
TRBJ2-4	.	TRBV14	.	TGTGCCAGCAGCCAAGTCTTATACGGCAAAAACATTCAGTACTTC	CASSQVLYGKNIQYF
TRBJ1-6	.	TRBV10-3	TRBD1	TGTGCCATCAGTGGGGGACAGGGAGGTTCACCCCTCCACTTT	CAISGGQGGSPLHF
TRBJ1-1	few	TRBV15	.	TGTGCCACCAGCCCGGTAGGGGCAATGAACACTGAAGCTTTCTTT	CATSPVGAMNTEAFF
TRBJ2-7	once	TRBV6-5	.	TGTGCCAGCAGTTACTTACAGGGAGACGGCGAGCAGTACTTC	CASSYLQGDGEQYF
TRBJ1-2	.	TRBV3-1/TRBV3-2	.	TGTGCCAGCAGCCAAGATCGGGTGCCCTATGGCTACACCTTC	CASSQDRVPYGYTF
TRBJ2-3	.	TRBV5-8	TRBD1	TGTGCCAGCAGCTTGGATCGGTGGGACAGTTATAGCACAGATACGCAGTATTTT	CASSLDRWDSYSTDTQYF
TRBJ1-4	.	TRBV30	TRBD1	TGTGCCATGGGACAGTGGAATGAAAAACTGTTTTTT	CAMGQWNEKLFF
TRBJ2-1	once	TRBV24-1	TRBD2	TGTGCCACCAGTGATAAAATAGCGGGACTACCACATTACAATGAGCAGTTCTTC	CATSDKIAGLPHYNEQFF
TRBJ1-2	.	TRBV29-1	.	TGCAGCGTTGAGAGGGATTATGGCTACACCTTC	CSVERDYGYTF
TRBJ2-7	.	TRBV5-1	TRBD2	TGCGCCAGCAGCTCCCGGGGGGACGAGCAGTACTTC	CASSSRGDEQYF